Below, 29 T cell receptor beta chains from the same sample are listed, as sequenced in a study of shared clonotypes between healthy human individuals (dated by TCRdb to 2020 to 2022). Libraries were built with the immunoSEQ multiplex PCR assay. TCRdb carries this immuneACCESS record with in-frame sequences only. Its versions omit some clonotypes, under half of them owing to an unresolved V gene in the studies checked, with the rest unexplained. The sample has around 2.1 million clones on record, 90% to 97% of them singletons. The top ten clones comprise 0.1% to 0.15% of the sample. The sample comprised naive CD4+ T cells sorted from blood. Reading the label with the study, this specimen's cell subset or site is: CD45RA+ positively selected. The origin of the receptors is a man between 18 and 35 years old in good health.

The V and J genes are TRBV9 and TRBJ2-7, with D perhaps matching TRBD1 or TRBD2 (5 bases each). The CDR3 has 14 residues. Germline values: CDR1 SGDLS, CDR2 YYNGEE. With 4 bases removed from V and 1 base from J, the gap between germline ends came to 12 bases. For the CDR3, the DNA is TGTGCCAGCAGCCCGAGGGGATTGTCCTACGAGCAGTACTTC. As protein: CASSPRGLSYEQYF.

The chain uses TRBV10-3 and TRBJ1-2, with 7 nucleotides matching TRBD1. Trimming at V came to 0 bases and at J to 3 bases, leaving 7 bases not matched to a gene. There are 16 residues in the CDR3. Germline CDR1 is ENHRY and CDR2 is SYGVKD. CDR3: CAISESVQGGDYGYTF. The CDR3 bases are TGTGCCATCAGTGAGTCCGTGCAGGGGGGGGACTATGGCTACACCTTC.

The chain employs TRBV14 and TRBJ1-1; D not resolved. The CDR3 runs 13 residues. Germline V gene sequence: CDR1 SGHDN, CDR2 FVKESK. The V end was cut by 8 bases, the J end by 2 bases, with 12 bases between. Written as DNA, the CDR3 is TGTGCCAGCCAAGGGCAGCCAAACACTGAAGCTTTCTTT. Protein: CASQGQPNTEAFF.

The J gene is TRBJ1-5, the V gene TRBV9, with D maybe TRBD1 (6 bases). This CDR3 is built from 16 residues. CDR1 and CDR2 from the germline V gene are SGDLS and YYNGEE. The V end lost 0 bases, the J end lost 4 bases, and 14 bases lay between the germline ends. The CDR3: CASSVGSGAENQPQHF. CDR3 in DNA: TGTGCCAGCAGCGTAGGGTCAGGGGCTGAGAATCAGCCCCAGCATTTT.

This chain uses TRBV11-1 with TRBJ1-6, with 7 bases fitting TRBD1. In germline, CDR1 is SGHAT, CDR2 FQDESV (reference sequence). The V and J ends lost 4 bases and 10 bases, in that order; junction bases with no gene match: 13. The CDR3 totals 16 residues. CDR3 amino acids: CASSSIYPGGRSPLHF. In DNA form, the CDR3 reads TGTGCCAGCAGCTCTATTTATCCAGGGGGGAGATCACCCCTCCACTTT.

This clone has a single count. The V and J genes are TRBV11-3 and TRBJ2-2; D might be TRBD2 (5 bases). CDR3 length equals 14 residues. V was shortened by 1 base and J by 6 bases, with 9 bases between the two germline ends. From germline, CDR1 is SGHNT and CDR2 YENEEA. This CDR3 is CASSLGGPAGELFF. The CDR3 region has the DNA TGTGCCAGCAGCTTAGGAGGGCCGGCCGGGGAGCTGTTTTTT.

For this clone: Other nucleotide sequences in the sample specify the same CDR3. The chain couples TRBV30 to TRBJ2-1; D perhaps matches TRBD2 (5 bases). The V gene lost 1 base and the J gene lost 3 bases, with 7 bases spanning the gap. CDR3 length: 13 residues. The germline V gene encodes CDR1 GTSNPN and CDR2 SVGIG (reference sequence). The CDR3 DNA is TGTGCCTGGAGTGGGAGCGGCTACAATGAGCAGTTCTTC. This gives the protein CAWSGSGYNEQFF.

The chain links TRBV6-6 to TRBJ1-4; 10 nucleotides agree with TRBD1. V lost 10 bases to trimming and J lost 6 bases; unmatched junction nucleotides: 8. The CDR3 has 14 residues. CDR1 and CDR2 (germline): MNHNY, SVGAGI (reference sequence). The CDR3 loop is CAISAGTGDEKLFF. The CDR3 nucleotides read TGTGCCATCTCCGCCGGGACAGGGGATGAAAAACTGTTTTTT.

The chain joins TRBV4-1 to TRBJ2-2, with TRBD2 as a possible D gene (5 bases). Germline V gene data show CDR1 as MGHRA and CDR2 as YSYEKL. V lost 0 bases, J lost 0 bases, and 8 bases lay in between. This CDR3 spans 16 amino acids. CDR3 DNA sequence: TGCGCCAGCAGCCAAGAGGTCGGGGCGAACACCGGGGAGCTGTTTTTT. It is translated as CASSQEVGANTGELFF.

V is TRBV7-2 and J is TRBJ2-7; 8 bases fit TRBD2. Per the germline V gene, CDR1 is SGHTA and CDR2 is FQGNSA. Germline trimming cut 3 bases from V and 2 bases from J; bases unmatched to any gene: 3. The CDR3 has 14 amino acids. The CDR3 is CASSLGLVPYEQYF. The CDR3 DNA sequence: TGTGCCAGCAGCTTGGGACTAGTCCCCTACGAGCAGTACTTC.

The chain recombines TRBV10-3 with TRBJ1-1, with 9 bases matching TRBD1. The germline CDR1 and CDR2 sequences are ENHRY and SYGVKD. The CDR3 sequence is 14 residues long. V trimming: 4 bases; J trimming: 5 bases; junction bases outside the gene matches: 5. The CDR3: CAISGGQGMTEAFF. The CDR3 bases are TGTGCCATCAGTGGCGGACAGGGGATGACTGAAGCTTTCTTT.

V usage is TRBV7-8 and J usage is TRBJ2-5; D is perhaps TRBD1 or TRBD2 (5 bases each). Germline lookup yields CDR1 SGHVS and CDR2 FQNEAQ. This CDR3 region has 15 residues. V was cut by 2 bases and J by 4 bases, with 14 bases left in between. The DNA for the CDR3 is TGTGCCAGCAGCTTATCCGGGGTGGGGACAGAGACCCAGTACTTC. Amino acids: CASSLSGVGTETQYF.

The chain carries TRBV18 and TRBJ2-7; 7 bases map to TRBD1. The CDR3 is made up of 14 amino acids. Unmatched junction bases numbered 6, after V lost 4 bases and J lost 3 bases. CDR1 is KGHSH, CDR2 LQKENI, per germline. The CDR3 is CASSLAGGDYEQYF. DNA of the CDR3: TGTGCCAGCTCACTGGCAGGGGGAGACTACGAGCAGTACTTC.

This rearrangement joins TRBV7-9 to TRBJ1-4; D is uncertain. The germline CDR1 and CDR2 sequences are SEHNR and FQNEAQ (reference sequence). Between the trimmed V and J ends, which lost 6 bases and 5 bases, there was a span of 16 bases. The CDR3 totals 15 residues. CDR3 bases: TGTGCCAGCAGGTCTGAACGGTGGGGAAATGAAAAACTGTTTTTT. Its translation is CASRSERWGNEKLFF.

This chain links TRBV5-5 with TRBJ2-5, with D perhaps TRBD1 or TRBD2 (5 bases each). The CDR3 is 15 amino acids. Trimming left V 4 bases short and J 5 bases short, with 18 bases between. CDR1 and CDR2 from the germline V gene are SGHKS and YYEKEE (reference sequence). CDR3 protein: CASSVNLGEWETQYF. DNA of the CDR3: TGTGCCAGCAGCGTAAATTTGGGGGAGTGGGAGACCCAGTACTTC.

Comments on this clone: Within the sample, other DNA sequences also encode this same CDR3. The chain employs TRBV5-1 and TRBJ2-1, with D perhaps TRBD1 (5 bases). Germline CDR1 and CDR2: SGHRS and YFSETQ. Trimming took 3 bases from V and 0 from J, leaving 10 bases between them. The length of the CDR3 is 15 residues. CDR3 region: CASSSTASSYNEQFF. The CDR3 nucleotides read TGCGCCAGCAGCTCGACAGCGAGCTCCTACAATGAGCAGTTCTTC.

The CDR3 nucleotides are TGCGCCAGCAGCTTGGCCGAAAGCGGTGTCTCTTCGGGTAGAAGAGGCTACACCTTC. It translates to CASSLAESGVSSGRRGYTF. The chain uses TRBV5-1 and TRBJ1-2; D uncertain. Germline V CDR1 and CDR2: SGHRS, YFSETQ. With 0 bases removed from V and 8 bases from J, the gap between germline ends came to 29 bases. This CDR3 has 19 amino acids.

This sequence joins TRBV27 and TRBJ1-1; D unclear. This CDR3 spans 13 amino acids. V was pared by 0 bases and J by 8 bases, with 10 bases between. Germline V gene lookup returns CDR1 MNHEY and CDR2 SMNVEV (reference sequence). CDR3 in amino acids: CASSLSIQYEAFF. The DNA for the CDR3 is TGTGCCAGCAGTTTATCGATTCAGTACGAAGCTTTCTTT.

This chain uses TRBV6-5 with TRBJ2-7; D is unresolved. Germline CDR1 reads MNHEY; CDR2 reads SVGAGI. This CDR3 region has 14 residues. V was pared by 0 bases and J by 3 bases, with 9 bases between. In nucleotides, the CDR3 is TGTGCCAGCAGTTACTCCCGACGTAACTACGAGCAGTACTTC. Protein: CASSYSRRNYEQYF.

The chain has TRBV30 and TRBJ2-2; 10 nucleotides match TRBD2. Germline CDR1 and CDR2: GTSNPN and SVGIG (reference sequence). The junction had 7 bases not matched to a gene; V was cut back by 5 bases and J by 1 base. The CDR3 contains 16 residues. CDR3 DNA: TGTGCCTGGCGGAAGTGGACTAGCGGGAACACCGGGGAGCTGTTTTTT. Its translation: CAWRKWTSGNTGELFF.

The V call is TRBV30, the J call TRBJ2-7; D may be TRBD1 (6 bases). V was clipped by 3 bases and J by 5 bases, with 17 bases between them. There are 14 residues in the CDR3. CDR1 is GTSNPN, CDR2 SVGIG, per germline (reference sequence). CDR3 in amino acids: CAWRAVGAGDEQYF. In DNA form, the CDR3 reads TGTGCCTGGAGGGCGGTGGGGGCAGGTGACGAGCAGTACTTC. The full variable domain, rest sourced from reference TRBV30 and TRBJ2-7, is SQTIHQWPATLVQPVGSPLSLECTVEGTSNPNLYWYRQAAGRGLQLLFYSVGIGQISSEVPQNLSASRPQDRQFILSSKKLLLSDSGFYLCAWRAVGAGDEQYFGPGTRLTVT.

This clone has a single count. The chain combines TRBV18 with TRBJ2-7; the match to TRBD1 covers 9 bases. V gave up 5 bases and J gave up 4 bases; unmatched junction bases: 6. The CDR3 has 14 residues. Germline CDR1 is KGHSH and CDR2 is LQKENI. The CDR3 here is CASSIDRGWYEQYF. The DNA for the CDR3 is TGTGCCAGCTCAATAGACAGGGGGTGGTACGAGCAGTACTTC.

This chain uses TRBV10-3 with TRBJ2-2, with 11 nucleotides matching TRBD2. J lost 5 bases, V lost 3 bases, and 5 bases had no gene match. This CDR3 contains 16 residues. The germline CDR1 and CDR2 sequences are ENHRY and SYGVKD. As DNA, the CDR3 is TGTGCCATCAGTGACCCGACTAGCGGGGTAACCGGGGAGCTGTTTTTT. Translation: CAISDPTSGVTGELFF.

CDR3 DNA: TGTGCCAGCAGCTCCCCCCTGCGGCCAGAGACCCAGTACTTC. It codes for CASSSPLRPETQYF. The chain couples TRBV7-2 to TRBJ2-5; no clear D. The CDR3 spans 14 residues. V shed 4 bases and J shed 4 bases, with 13 bases lying between them. Per germline, CDR1 SGHTA and CDR2 FQGNSA. The full variable domain, with the rest looked up from reference TRBV7-2 and TRBJ2-5, is GAGVSQSPSNKVTEKGKDVELRCDPISGHTALYWYRQSLGQGLEFLIYFQGNSAPDKSGLPSDRFSAERTGGSVSTLTIQRTQQEDSAVYLCASSSPLRPETQYFGPGTRLLVL.

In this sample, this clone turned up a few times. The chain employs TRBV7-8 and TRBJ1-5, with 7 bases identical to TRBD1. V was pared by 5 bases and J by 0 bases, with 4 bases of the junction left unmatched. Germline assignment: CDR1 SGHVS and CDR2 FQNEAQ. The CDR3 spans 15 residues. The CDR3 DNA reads TGTGCCAGCAGCCCGACAGGGACTAGCAATCAGCCCCAGCATTTT. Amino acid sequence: CASSPTGTSNQPQHF.

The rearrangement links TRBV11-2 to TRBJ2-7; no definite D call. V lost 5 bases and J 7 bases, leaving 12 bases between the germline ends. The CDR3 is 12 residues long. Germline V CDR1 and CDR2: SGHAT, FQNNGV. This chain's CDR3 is CASSHLNGEQYF. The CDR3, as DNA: TGTGCCAGCAGCCACCTTAACGGAGAGCAGTACTTC.

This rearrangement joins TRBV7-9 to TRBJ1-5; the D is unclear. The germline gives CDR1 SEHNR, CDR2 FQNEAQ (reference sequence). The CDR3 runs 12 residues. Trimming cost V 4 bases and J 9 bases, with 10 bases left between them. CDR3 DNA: TGTGCCAGCAGCTCAAACGCTGGGCCCCAGCATTTT. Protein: CASSSNAGPQHF.

CDR3 DNA: TGCGCCAGCAGCCAAGAAAGGCAGGCAACCGGGGAGCTGTTTTTT. It encodes CASSQERQATGELFF. This chain links TRBV4-1 with TRBJ2-2, with unresolved D. Trimming stripped 0 bases from V and 5 bases from J, with 10 bases between. The CDR3 is 15 residues long. Germline V CDR1 and CDR2: MGHRA, YSYEKL.

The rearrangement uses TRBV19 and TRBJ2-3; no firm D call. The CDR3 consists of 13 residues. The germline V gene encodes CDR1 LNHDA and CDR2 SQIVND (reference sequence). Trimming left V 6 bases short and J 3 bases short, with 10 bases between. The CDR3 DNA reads TGTGCCAGTAGAAAATTGGGAACAGATACGCAGTATTTT. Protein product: CASRKLGTDTQYF.